This TCR beta chain was identified during a study of blood T cell repertoires in COVID-19. Overall study context: COVID-19 samples collected from the United States, Italy and Spain covered acute and convalescent phases. T cells, B-cell-depleted T cells, or PBMCs provided the cDNA or gDNA that served as material.

Per the study methods: It was from reference gene primer amplification that nucleated cell counts were estimated. Assay: immunoSEQ multiplex PCR; the TCRdb copy retains only in-frame clones and omits some. V and J calls and clone size are those listed in that table; D and trimming were worked out from the DNA. The sample shows roughly 500,000 clones, approximately 85% of them seen only once. Per the germline V gene, CDR1 is SNHLY and CDR2 is FYNNEI. V dropped 6 bases and J dropped 7; count of bases not matched to a gene: 8. The CDR3 spans 14 residues. The clonotype comes from a human donor in a cohort sampled during active COVID-19. Input material: peripheral blood. The chain carries TRBV2 and TRBJ2-7; 11 bases agree with TRBD1. CDR3 amino acids: CASRGGQGAWEQYF. CDR3 bases: TGTGCCAGCAGGGGAGGACAGGGGGCTTGGGAGCAGTACTTC. Looking up the rest from reference TRBV2 and TRBJ2-7 gives the full variable domain: EPEVTQTPSHQVTQMGQEVILRCVPISNHLYFYWYRQILGQKVEFLVSFYNNEISEKSEIFDDQFSVERPDGSNFTLKIRSTKLEDSAMYFCASRGGQGAWEQYFGPGTRLTVT.